This TCR beta chain appears in the sequencing data of a study of shared T cell receptors in the human thymus. The assay was immunoSEQ multiplex PCR, and TCRdb's table has in-frame clones only and misses some. The sample lists more than 300,000 clones, 95% occurring once. This CDR3 contains 18 residues. Germline V gene lookup returns CDR1 SGHVS and CDR2 FQNEAQ. Trimming cost V 5 bases and J 3 bases; bases outside gene matches: 13. The chain carries TRBV7-8 and TRBJ2-4, with 10 bases lining up with TRBD2. The sequencing sample was made of thymocytes. This clonotype originated in a human donor. In DNA form, the CDR3 reads TGTGCCAGCAGCCCCTCGGCTAGCGGGAGCCTGGGCAAAAACATTCAGTACTTC. Protein: CASSPSASGSLGKNIQYF.